Shown below are 24 T cell receptor beta chains from a single sample sequenced in a study of blood T cell repertoires in COVID-19. Repertoires were generated with immunoSEQ multiplex PCR, while TCRdb's copy carries only in-frame clones and drops some. This sample has roughly 230,000 clones, with 80% to 85% found just once. The specimen was PBMCs or T cells enriched from blood (not recorded which). These receptors originate from a man aged 45-65 years who had recovered from COVID-19.

CDR3: CASSRTSGGGWTGELFF. The CDR3 bases are TGTGCCAGCAGCCGGACTAGCGGGGGGGGGTGGACCGGGGAGCTGTTTTTT. The rearrangement joins TRBV5-6 to TRBJ2-2; 15 nucleotides align to TRBD2. Per germline, CDR1 SGHDT and CDR2 YYEEEE. The CDR3 extends over 17 amino acids. V shed 4 bases and J 5 bases; nucleotides not matched to a gene: 6.

The chain recombines TRBV5-5 with TRBJ1-2; 12 positions match TRBD1. This CDR3 has 19 amino acids. Unmatched junction bases numbered 17, after V lost 4 bases and J lost 4 bases. CDR1 is SGHKS, CDR2 YYEKEE, per germline (reference sequence). The CDR3 here is CASSPHAGSGTGGGYGYTF. In DNA, the CDR3 is TGTGCCAGCAGCCCTCACGCTGGATCCGGGACAGGGGGCGGCTATGGCTACACCTTC. Supplemented by reference TRBV5-5 and TRBJ1-2, the full variable domain reads DAGVTQSPTHLIKTRGQQVTLRCSPISGHKSVSWYQQVLGQGPQFIFQYYEKEERGRGNFPDRFSARQFPNYSSELNVNALLLGDSALYLCASSPHAGSGTGGGYGYTFGSGTRLTVV.

The chain is built from TRBV30 and TRBJ2-1; possibly TRBD2 for D (6 bases). The CDR3 extends over 14 amino acids. Germline V gene data show CDR1 as GTSNPN and CDR2 as SVGIG (reference sequence). V lost 0 bases and J lost 7, with 13 bases in between. CDR3 nucleotides: TGTGCCTGGAGTGTAGTCGCGGGGCGGAATGAGCAGTTCTTC. This encodes CAWSVVAGRNEQFF.

The CDR3 loop reads CASSLSGGDTELFF. The CDR3 nucleotides are TGTGCCAGCAGCCTTAGCGGGGGGGATACGGAGCTGTTTTTT. The chain carries TRBV7-9 and TRBJ2-2; 11 bases map to TRBD2. The junction had 6 bases not matched to a gene; V was cut back by 5 bases and J by 10 bases. CDR3 length: 14 residues. The germline V gene encodes CDR1 SEHNR and CDR2 FQNEAQ (reference sequence).

The rearrangement links TRBV7-9 to TRBJ2-3; D not resolved. V shed 5 bases and J shed 2 bases, with 20 bases lying between them. CDR1 and CDR2 from the germline V gene are SEHNR and FQNEAQ (reference sequence). This CDR3 has 17 amino acids. The CDR3: CASSPRSVPQPTDTQYF. As DNA, the CDR3 is TGTGCCAGCAGCCCCCGGTCGGTGCCGCAACCCACAGATACGCAGTATTTT. The full variable domain, its missing parts supplied by reference TRBV7-9 and TRBJ2-3, is DTGVSQNPRHKITKRGQNVTFRCDPISEHNRLYWYRQTLGQGPEFLTYFQNEAQLEKSRLLSDRFSAERPKGSFSTLEIQRTEQGDSAMYLCASSPRSVPQPTDTQYFGPGTRLTVL.

The V gene is TRBV7-9, the J gene TRBJ2-5, with 7 nucleotides matching TRBD2. CDR3 length equals 15 residues. V was clipped by 1 base and J by 5 bases; unmatched bases: 7. Germline CDR1 and CDR2: SEHNR and FQNEAQ (reference sequence). The CDR3 spells CASSLGQWGGETQYF. Here the CDR3 DNA reads TGTGCCAGCAGCTTAGGGCAGTGGGGAGGGGAGACCCAGTACTTC.

The rearrangement uses TRBV21-1 and TRBJ2-7; the D call in the table, TRBD1, was not verified against the DNA. TRBV21-1 is given as a pseudogene. The CDR3 runs 15 residues. The CDR3 DNA reads as TGTGCCAGCAGTGATAGGGGGTTCTTTCCCTACGAGCAGTACTTC. Encoded protein: CASSDRGFFPYEQYF.

The chain couples TRBV15 to TRBJ2-7; the match to TRBD1 covers 12 bases. Germline V lookup: CDR1 LNHNV, CDR2 YYDKDF (reference sequence). J lost 1 base, V lost 5 bases, and 9 bases had no gene match. The CDR3 runs 17 residues. CDR3 sequence: CATSSTGQGAGSYEQYF. The CDR3, as DNA: TGTGCCACCAGCTCCACGGGACAGGGGGCAGGTTCCTACGAGCAGTACTTC.

The CDR3 is CATSDSGLAGGRPHNEQFF. For the CDR3, the DNA is TGTGCCACCAGTGATTCCGGACTAGCGGGGGGGCGGCCCCACAATGAGCAGTTCTTC. The V gene is TRBV24-1, the J gene TRBJ2-1; 15 nucleotides line up with TRBD2. J gave up 5 bases and V 2 bases, and 9 bases lay outside the gene matches. The CDR3 has 19 residues. From germline, CDR1 is KGHDR and CDR2 SFDVKD.

About this clone itself: At one boundary the junction diverges from the germline segment, which might be a read error. The rearrangement links TRBV18 to TRBJ1-2; D unresolved. Germline values: CDR1 KGHSH, CDR2 LQKENI. This CDR3 has 13 amino acids. DNA for the CDR3: TGTGCCAGCTCACCAAAGGCTGATTGGCAGAGCAGGTTC. It specifies CASSPKADWQSRF.

This clone has just one count. CDR3 bases: TGTGCCAGCTCGATCGAGAGAACTGAAGCTTTCTTT. As protein: CASSIERTEAFF. The chain uses TRBV18 and TRBJ1-1; D is uncertain. V was shortened by 6 bases and J by 5 bases, with 10 bases between the two germline ends. This CDR3 has 12 amino acids. Germline assignment: CDR1 KGHSH and CDR2 LQKENI.

The CDR3 sequence: CAISEVRGLTNEKLFF. The CDR3 DNA reads as TGTGCCATCAGTGAGGTCAGGGGGCTGACTAATGAAAAACTGTTTTTT. V and J are TRBV10-3 and TRBJ1-4; 8 bases agree with TRBD1. The germline gives CDR1 ENHRY, CDR2 SYGVKD. V gave up 2 bases and J gave up 2 bases; unmatched junction bases: 4. CDR3 length equals 16 residues.

The V call is TRBV15, the J call TRBJ2-2, with D maybe TRBD1 (6 bases). In germline, CDR1 is LNHNV, CDR2 YYDKDF (reference sequence). Deletions cut 7 bases from V and 1 base from J, with 10 bases between. The CDR3 has 14 residues. CDR3: CATKTTGNTGELFF. CDR3 sequence (DNA): TGTGCCACCAAGACGACAGGGAACACCGGGGAGCTGTTTTTT.

The V call is TRBV2, the J call TRBJ1-2, with D possibly matching TRBD1 (5 bases). Germline-derived CDR1 and CDR2 are SNHLY and FYNNEI. V lost 5 bases and J 5 bases, leaving 12 bases between the germline ends. The CDR3 is 13 residues long. CDR3 in amino acids: CASSPGREYGYTF. In DNA, the CDR3 is TGTGCCAGCAGTCCGGGACGGGAGTATGGCTACACCTTC.

V and J are TRBV2 and TRBJ2-5; D is unclear. V shed 5 bases and J shed 2 bases, with 6 bases lying between them. Germline V CDR1 and CDR2: SNHLY, FYNNEI. CDR3 length: 12 residues. For the CDR3, the DNA is TGTGCCAGCAGTCAGTTACAAGAGACCCAGTACTTC. The encoded protein is CASSQLQETQYF.

The chain links TRBV27 to TRBJ1-2; 7 bases match TRBD1. Germline trimming cut 3 bases from V and 4 bases from J; bases unmatched to any gene: 5. CDR1 and CDR2 (germline): MNHEY, SMNVEV (reference sequence). This CDR3 contains 14 residues. CDR3 nucleotide sequence: TGTGCCAGCAGTTTGGACAGGTCCTTCTATGGCTACACCTTC. Protein product: CASSLDRSFYGYTF.

The rearrangement links TRBV10-3 to TRBJ2-7; 7 nucleotides align to TRBD1. Trimming took 6 bases from V and 4 from J; bases not matched to a gene: 6. Germline CDR1 is ENHRY and CDR2 is SYGVKD. This CDR3 comprises 13 residues. CDR3 nucleotide sequence: TGTGCCATCAGGGGGACAGAGATTTACGAGCAGTACTTC. This translates into CAIRGTEIYEQYF.

The chain recombines TRBV19 with TRBJ2-7; 8 bases line up with TRBD1. Unmatched junction bases numbered 11, after V lost 6 bases and J lost 7 bases. Germline V CDR1 and CDR2: LNHDA, SQIVND (reference sequence). The CDR3 totals 14 residues. CDR3 bases: TGTGCCAGTAGCCAACGGACAGGGCGTGAGGAGCAGTACTTC. It encodes CASSQRTGREEQYF.

The rearrangement joins TRBV7-3 to TRBJ2-3; D is perhaps TRBD2 (5 bases). Trimming shortened V by 3 bases and J by 3 bases, and 7 bases separated the two germline ends. CDR3 length: 13 amino acids. Germline values: CDR1 SGHTA, CDR2 FQGTGA. The CDR3 nucleotides read TGTGCCAGCAGCTTCGACTATACAGATACGCAGTATTTT. This gives the protein CASSFDYTDTQYF.

CDR3 amino acids: CASSNEGGNPSEQYF. CDR3 coding DNA: TGTGCCAGCAGCAACGAGGGCGGCAATCCTAGCGAGCAGTACTTC. The rearrangement joins TRBV21-1 to TRBJ2-7; the table names TRBD2, a call not compared with the DNA. TRBV21-1 is designated a pseudogene. This CDR3 has 15 amino acids.

This sequence joins TRBV5-1 and TRBJ2-3; 12 nucleotides agree with TRBD1. Germline trimming cut 4 bases from V and 4 bases from J; bases unmatched to any gene: 4. The germline CDR1 and CDR2 sequences are SGHRS and YFSETQ. CDR3 length: 15 residues. CDR3 amino acids: CASSTGQGASDTQYF. The CDR3 DNA sequence: TGCGCCAGCAGCACGGGACAGGGGGCTTCAGATACGCAGTATTTT. The full variable domain, with the rest looked up from reference TRBV5-1 and TRBJ2-3, is KAGVTQTPRYLIKTRGQQVTLSCSPISGHRSVSWYQQTPGQGLQFLFEYFSETQRNKGNFPGRFSGRQFSNSRSEMNVSTLELGDSALYLCASSTGQGASDTQYFGPGTRLTVL.

The chain is built from TRBV28 and TRBJ2-4, with 8 bases lining up with TRBD1. CDR1 is MDHEN and CDR2 is SYDVKM in the germline V gene. V shed 5 bases, J shed 8 bases, and the junction held 8 bases outside the gene matches. This CDR3 region has 14 residues. CDR3 loop: CASSGNRGLDIQYF. The CDR3 nucleotides are TGTGCCAGCAGTGGGAACAGGGGGTTGGACATTCAGTACTTC.

The chain couples TRBV3-1 (or the pseudogene TRBV3-2) to TRBJ1-4, with D uncertain. Looked up from germline, CDR1 is LGHDT and CDR2 is YNNKEL (reference sequence). Trimming removed 0 bases from V and 0 bases from J, with 23 bases in between. The CDR3 spans 21 residues. The CDR3 region is CASSQDLGRVPSKPTNEKLFF. In DNA, the CDR3 is TGTGCCAGCAGCCAAGATCTTGGCCGGGTCCCGTCCAAACCAACTAATGAAAAACTGTTTTTT.

The chain combines TRBV29-1 with TRBJ2-7, with TRBD1 identical over 9 bases. The trim removed 1 base at V and 3 bases at J, leaving 4 bases unmatched. Per the germline V gene, CDR1 is SQVTM and CDR2 is ANQGSEA. The CDR3 extends over 14 amino acids. The CDR3 loop is CSVEGGTGYYEQYF. The CDR3 region has the DNA TGCAGCGTTGAAGGAGGGACAGGGTACTACGAGCAGTACTTC.